What follows are 22 T cell receptor beta chains derived from one specimen sequenced in a study of control samples from healthy donors and cancer patients. Profiling relied on immunoSEQ multiplex PCR, and the TCRdb table lists in-frame clones only, not all of them. This table has approximately 170,000 clones, around 89% appearing once. The sample comprised blood. Receptors originate from a woman in her 50s in good health.

The chain uses TRBV5-4 and TRBJ1-6; 7 nucleotides align to TRBD1. The CDR3 has 15 amino acids. In germline, CDR1 is SGHNT, CDR2 YYREEE (reference sequence). The J segment lost 0 bases and the V segment lost 4 bases, leaving 1 base of the junction unmatched. CDR3 amino acids: CASSPGGSYNSPLHF. The CDR3, as DNA: TGTGCCAGCAGCCCAGGGGGCTCCTATAATTCACCCCTCCACTTT.

The chain uses TRBV29-1 and TRBJ1-2, with 7 bases identical to TRBD1. The CDR3 is 14 residues long. The J segment lost 3 bases and the V segment lost 1 base, leaving 5 bases of the junction unmatched. The germline CDR1 and CDR2 sequences are SQVTM and ANQGSEA. Here the CDR3 reads CSVEGGGQHYGYTF. The CDR3 coding sequence is TGCAGCGTTGAAGGTGGGGGACAGCACTATGGCTACACCTTC.

The rearrangement joins TRBV7-6 to TRBJ2-1; a possible D gene is TRBD2 (7 bases). This CDR3 is 15 amino acids long. Germline V gene lookup returns CDR1 SGHVS and CDR2 FNYEAQ. The V end lost 1 base, the J end lost 7 bases, and 14 bases lay between the germline ends. The CDR3 DNA follows: TGTGCCAGCAGCTTAGAAAGGGGGGGCGGAAATGAGCAGTTCTTC. The encoded protein is CASSLERGGGNEQFF.

The chain combines TRBV28 with TRBJ1-2; D is uncertain. CDR3 size: 13 residues. The V gene's germline CDR1 is MDHEN and CDR2 SYDVKM. Trimming took off 5 bases at V and 4 bases at J, with 11 bases between the two ends. The CDR3 loop is CASSPGVRYGYTF. CDR3 coding DNA: TGTGCCAGCAGTCCCGGGGTCCGCTATGGCTACACCTTC.

This clone was counted many times. CDR3: CASSPGGGLEQYF. The CDR3 bases are TGTGCCAGCAGCCCCGGCGGGGGCTTGGAGCAGTACTTC. The J gene is TRBJ2-7, the V gene TRBV5-6, with D maybe TRBD2 (7 bases). Germline V gene sequence: CDR1 SGHDT, CDR2 YYEEEE. Trimming took off 4 bases at V and 7 bases at J, with 15 bases between the two ends. The CDR3 covers 13 residues.

V and J are TRBV7-3 and TRBJ2-3; 8 nucleotides align to TRBD2. The CDR3 is 17 amino acids. Looked up from germline, CDR1 is SGHTA and CDR2 is FQGTGA. The V gene end was trimmed by 7 bases and the J gene end by 4 bases; junction bases not matched to a gene: 16. The CDR3 region is CASTPFPGGVGSDTQYF. CDR3 in DNA: TGTGCCAGCACCCCGTTCCCCGGGGGGGTAGGGTCAGATACGCAGTATTTT.

This clone was counted once. The chain couples TRBV28 to TRBJ1-2, with 9 bases matching TRBD1. The CDR3 has 13 residues. Unmatched junction bases numbered 7, after V lost 6 bases and J lost 8 bases. The V gene's germline CDR1 is MDHEN and CDR2 SYDVKM. DNA for the CDR3: TGTGCCAGCAGGGCTGACAGGGGGTTCGGCTACACCTTC. Translating gives CASRADRGFGYTF.

The chain is built from TRBV6-5 and TRBJ1-3, with D maybe TRBD1 (5 bases). Trimming left V 2 bases short and J 2 bases short, with 10 bases between. This CDR3 comprises 15 residues. Germline V CDR1 and CDR2: MNHEY, SVGAGI. This chain's CDR3 is CASSYVGTAGNTIYF. CDR3 bases: TGTGCCAGCAGTTACGTAGGGACTGCTGGAAACACCATATATTTT.

CDR3 DNA sequence: TGTGCCAGTAGTATAGGGAACCGGGACACTTCCTACGAGCAGTACTTC. Translated: CASSIGNRDTSYEQYF. This chain uses TRBV19 with TRBJ2-7; tentative D call: TRBD1 (6 bases). The CDR3 contains 16 residues. CDR1 LNHDA and CDR2 SQIVND come from the germline V gene (reference sequence). The V gene lost 1 base and the J gene lost 1 base, with 14 bases spanning the gap.

V and J are TRBV6-5 and TRBJ1-3; no reliable D call. CDR1 and CDR2 (germline): MNHEY, SVGAGI. Between the trimmed V and J ends, which lost 6 bases and 1 base, there was a span of 4 bases. The CDR3 contains 12 residues. Here the CDR3 reads CASRNSGNTIYF. CDR3 in DNA: TGTGCCAGCAGGAATTCTGGAAACACCATATATTTT.

This clone was counted a few times. CDR3 residues: CATSSGISEQFF. The DNA of the CDR3 is TGTGCCACCAGTAGCGGGATAAGTGAGCAGTTCTTC. The rearrangement joins TRBV24-1 to TRBJ2-1; 7 nucleotides agree with TRBD2. Trimming removed 6 bases from V and 9 bases from J; junction bases left unmatched: 4. Germline CDR1 is KGHDR and CDR2 is SFDVKD. CDR3 length: 12 residues.

V is TRBV5-4 and J is TRBJ2-4; 7 bases are a match to TRBD1. With V trimmed by 5 bases and J by 3 bases, 14 bases remained unmatched. The germline CDR1 and CDR2 sequences are SGHNT and YYREEE (reference sequence). CDR3 length: 17 amino acids. CDR3 sequence reads: CASSESTGTLGKNIQYF. The CDR3 region has the DNA TGTGCCAGCAGTGAATCGACAGGGACGTTGGGCAAAAACATTCAGTACTTC.

The chain joins TRBV5-5 to TRBJ2-5; the D gene could be TRBD1 or TRBD2 (5 bases each). Germline CDR1 reads SGHKS; CDR2 reads YYEKEE (reference sequence). The CDR3 is 13 residues long. The V end was cut by 4 bases, the J end by 4 bases, with 11 bases between. The DNA for the CDR3 is TGTGCCAGCAGCGTTCTTGGGGGAGAGACCCAGTACTTC. Protein product: CASSVLGGETQYF.

The V gene is TRBV10-3, the J gene TRBJ2-1, with D perhaps matching TRBD1 (5 bases). The CDR3 covers 19 residues. Germline V gene lookup returns CDR1 ENHRY and CDR2 SYGVKD. Between the trimmed V and J ends, which lost 0 bases and 7 bases, there was a span of 25 bases. The CDR3 is CAISESVTGHLAFRNEQFF. CDR3 nucleotides: TGTGCCATCAGTGAGTCGGTAACAGGTCATTTAGCCTTTAGGAATGAGCAGTTCTTC.

The rearrangement links TRBV18 to TRBJ2-1, with D unclear. The germline V gene encodes CDR1 KGHSH and CDR2 LQKENI. V was trimmed by 4 bases and J by 7 bases, leaving 23 bases between them. This CDR3 region has 17 residues. CDR3 residues: CASSHIVGSSYMNEQFF. The CDR3 bases are TGTGCCAGCTCACACATCGTGGGGTCCAGCTACATGAATGAGCAGTTCTTC. Full variable domain (missing parts from reference TRBV18 and TRBJ2-1): NAGVMQNPRHLVRRRGQEARLRCSPMKGHSHVYWYRQLPEEGLKFMVYLQKENIIDESGMPKERFSAEFPKEGPSILRIQQVVRGDSAAYFCASSHIVGSSYMNEQFFGPGTRLTVL.

The J gene is TRBJ1-2, the V gene TRBV13; D perhaps matches TRBD1 (5 bases). The CDR3 runs to 15 residues. In germline, CDR1 is PRHDT, CDR2 FYEKMQ (reference sequence). Trimming stripped 5 bases from V and 0 bases from J, with 13 bases between. The CDR3 DNA follows: TGTGCCAGCAGCACATTAACAGGCCCTAACTATGGCTACACCTTC. It codes for CASSTLTGPNYGYTF.

The chain is built from TRBV7-2 and TRBJ2-7; tentatively, D is TRBD1 (5 bases). Germline V gives CDR1 SGHTA, CDR2 FQGNSA. V was shortened by 5 bases and J by 3 bases, with 14 bases between the two germline ends. The CDR3 covers 14 residues. The CDR3 spells CASSPARDLYEQYF. CDR3 bases: TGTGCCAGCAGCCCCGCCAGGGATCTCTACGAGCAGTACTTC.

The chain links TRBV15 to TRBJ1-2; TRBD1 matches at 7 bases. This CDR3 comprises 14 residues. V was pared by 5 bases and J by 8 bases, with 11 bases of the junction left unmatched. Germline V gene lookup returns CDR1 LNHNV and CDR2 YYDKDF (reference sequence). This CDR3 is CATSGSPGQRGYTF. CDR3 DNA sequence: TGTGCCACCAGCGGATCCCCGGGACAGCGCGGCTACACCTTC.

The chain carries TRBV6-2 or TRBV6-3 and TRBJ2-5; 7 bases agree with TRBD1. Trimming removed 6 bases from V and 3 bases from J; junction bases left unmatched: 7. From germline, CDR1 is MNHEY and CDR2 SVGEGT. This CDR3 has 14 amino acids. CDR3 sequence reads: CASSDLQGKETQYF. The CDR3 coding sequence is TGTGCCAGCAGCGATTTACAGGGGAAAGAGACCCAGTACTTC.

V usage is TRBV12-3 or TRBV12-4 and J usage is TRBJ1-1; D might be TRBD1 (5 bases). This CDR3 spans 13 amino acids. Trimming stripped 5 bases from V and 8 bases from J, with 15 bases between. The CDR3 reads CASSLDRGSEAFF. The CDR3 DNA reads TGTGCCAGCAGTCTCGACCGGGGCTCCGAAGCTTTCTTT.

The chain uses TRBV24-1 and TRBJ1-2; D may be TRBD1 (5 bases). CDR1 is KGHDR and CDR2 is SFDVKD in the germline V gene. Trimming shortened V by 2 bases and J by 8 bases, and 14 bases separated the two germline ends. The CDR3 runs 14 residues. Here the CDR3 reads CATSDYLTGRGYTF. The CDR3 DNA follows: TGTGCCACCAGTGATTACCTTACAGGTCGCGGCTACACCTTC.

The CDR3 protein is CASRSWMGSGVNTGELFF. CDR3 nucleotides: TGTGCCAGCAGATCGTGGATGGGGAGTGGAGTTAACACCGGGGAGCTGTTTTTT. V and J are TRBV28 and TRBJ2-2, with a weak D call TRBD2 (5 bases). This CDR3 spans 18 amino acids. Per germline, CDR1 MDHEN and CDR2 SYDVKM. V was cut by 6 bases and J by 2 bases, with 22 bases left in between. Using reference TRBV28 and TRBJ2-2 for the parts outside the CDR3, the full variable domain is DVKVTQSSRYLVKRTGEKVFLECVQDMDHENMFWYRQDPGLGLRLIYFSYDVKMKEKGDIPEGYSVSREKKERFSLILESASTNQTSMYLCASRSWMGSGVNTGELFFGEGSRLTVL.